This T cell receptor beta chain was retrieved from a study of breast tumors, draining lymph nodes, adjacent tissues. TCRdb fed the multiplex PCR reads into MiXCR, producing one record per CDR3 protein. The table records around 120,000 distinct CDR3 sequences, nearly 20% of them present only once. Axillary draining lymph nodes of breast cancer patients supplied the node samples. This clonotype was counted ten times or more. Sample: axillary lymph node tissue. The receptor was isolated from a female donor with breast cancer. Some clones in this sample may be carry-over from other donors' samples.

Here the CDR3 reads CASSQSRGTQYF. The CDR3 nucleotides read TGTGCCAGCAGCCAAAGTCGTGGGACCCAGTACTTC. The chain combines TRBV3-1 with TRBJ2-5; D gene uncertain. The CDR3 spans 12 residues. The ends were cut back, 2 bases at V and 7 bases at J, with 8 bases in the middle. Germline V lookup: CDR1 LGHDT, CDR2 YNNKEL (reference sequence).